The 21 T cell receptor beta chains listed next were all sequenced from one sample in a study of cytomegalovirus exposure and HLA in healthy donors. The PCR contained 60 Vbeta and 13 Jbeta primers. Produced via immunoSEQ multiplex PCR; TCRdb's table is partial and in-frame only. The sample has roughly 150,000 clones, around 76% seen once. Sequencing was done on a sample of PBMCs. The receptors were gathered from a girl between 5 and 17 years old in good health and CMV-seropositive.

The rearrangement joins TRBV18 to TRBJ2-7; 7 bases line up with TRBD1. The CDR3 is 15 residues long. Germline-derived CDR1 and CDR2 are KGHSH and LQKENI. With V trimmed by 0 bases and J by 6 bases, 8 bases remained unmatched. This chain's CDR3 is CASSPPSGQAGEQYF. CDR3 nucleotides: TGTGCCAGCTCACCACCCTCCGGACAGGCGGGCGAGCAGTACTTC.

The chain couples TRBV27 to TRBJ2-7; TRBD2 aligns across 7 bases. The germline V gene encodes CDR1 MNHEY and CDR2 SMNVEV (reference sequence). With 3 bases clipped from V and 4 bases from J, the junction kept 6 bases outside the gene matches. The CDR3 is 14 residues long. The CDR3 here is CASSFAFGGYEQYF. Written as DNA, the CDR3 is TGTGCCAGCAGTTTCGCTTTCGGGGGGTACGAGCAGTACTTC.

The chain uses TRBV28 and TRBJ2-5, with a tentative D call TRBD2 (5 bases). Trimming took 1 base from V and 4 from J, leaving 16 bases between them. The CDR3 spans 16 residues. From germline, CDR1 is MDHEN and CDR2 SYDVKM. CDR3 nucleotide sequence: TGTGCCAGCAGTTTATATGCGGGCGCGTGGCCAGAGACCCAGTACTTC. Protein product: CASSLYAGAWPETQYF.

This rearrangement joins TRBV7-2 to TRBJ2-5; possible D gene TRBD2, 5 bases. CDR1 and CDR2 (germline): SGHTA, FQGNSA. Deletions cut 2 bases from V and 5 bases from J, with 18 bases between. This CDR3 is 16 amino acids long. The chain's CDR3 is CASSLRSGGFRETQYF. CDR3 nucleotides: TGTGCCAGCAGCTTACGGTCTGGAGGTTTCCGGGAGACCCAGTACTTC.

The V gene is TRBV10-3, the J gene TRBJ1-1; TRBD1 aligns across 8 bases. J was trimmed by 5 bases and V by 4 bases; bases with no gene match: 3. This CDR3 has 13 residues. Looked up from germline, CDR1 is ENHRY and CDR2 is SYGVKD. CDR3 amino acids: CAISVDRGTEAFF. The CDR3 bases are TGTGCCATCAGTGTTGACAGGGGAACTGAAGCTTTCTTT.

This clone was counted once. This chain links TRBV5-1 with TRBJ2-3; unclear D gene. The V and J ends lost 1 base and 0 bases respectively, with 15 bases between them. This CDR3 is 17 amino acids long. CDR1 and CDR2 (germline): SGHRS, YFSETQ. The CDR3 DNA is TGCGCCAGCAGCTTGACCCGAGCGAACCCTAGCACAGATACGCAGTATTTT. Residues: CASSLTRANPSTDTQYF. The whole variable domain, remainder taken from reference TRBV5-1 and TRBJ2-3, is KAGVTQTPRYLIKTRGQQVTLSCSPISGHRSVSWYQQTPGQGLQFLFEYFSETQRNKGNFPGRFSGRQFSNSRSEMNVSTLELGDSALYLCASSLTRANPSTDTQYFGPGTRLTVL.

A few counts support this clone. This chain uses TRBV28 with TRBJ2-7, with 11 bases aligning to TRBD1. CDR3 length: 14 amino acids. V trimming: 5 bases; J trimming: 6 bases; junction bases outside the gene matches: 6. CDR1 is MDHEN, CDR2 SYDVKM, per germline. CDR3 in amino acids: CASSLSGTGGEQYF. The CDR3 coding sequence is TGTGCCAGCAGTCTCTCCGGGACAGGGGGCGAGCAGTACTTC.

The chain joins TRBV9 to TRBJ2-7; 9 positions agree with TRBD2. Germline CDR1 SGDLS, CDR2 YYNGEE. The junction had 8 bases not matched to a gene; V was cut back by 4 bases and J by 3 bases. This CDR3 spans 15 amino acids. As DNA, the CDR3 is TGTGCCAGCAGCCACCAAGCGGGAGGATTCTACGAGCAGTACTTC. Amino acids: CASSHQAGGFYEQYF.

The chain joins TRBV2 to TRBJ1-1; D is perhaps TRBD1 (6 bases). The CDR3 contains 12 residues. V was pared by 11 bases and J by 0 bases, with 10 bases between. Germline V gene data show CDR1 as SNHLY and CDR2 as FYNNEI. The CDR3 DNA reads as TGTGCCCGACAGGTTATGAACACTGAAGCTTTCTTT. It is translated as CARQVMNTEAFF.

This clone appeared once. The V and J genes are TRBV28 and TRBJ2-7; D gene uncertain. The CDR3 is 14 amino acids. Germline-derived CDR1 and CDR2 are MDHEN and SYDVKM. Deletions cut 2 bases from V and 2 bases from J, with 10 bases between. The CDR3 loop is CASSLQRWAYEQYF. As DNA, the CDR3 is TGTGCCAGCAGTTTACAGCGTTGGGCCTACGAGCAGTACTTC.

The rearrangement uses TRBV4-2 and TRBJ1-1; the D is unclear. Trimming took off 0 bases at V and 8 bases at J, with 16 bases between the two ends. This CDR3 spans 15 amino acids. Germline-derived CDR1 and CDR2 are LGHNA and YNFKEQ. CDR3 region: CASSQDFYGRSEAFF. DNA of the CDR3: TGTGCCAGCAGCCAAGACTTTTATGGCCGCTCCGAAGCTTTCTTT.

The V and J genes are TRBV10-1 and TRBJ2-1; weak D call: TRBD2 (5 bases). The germline V and J ends were trimmed by 5 bases and 10 bases, with 15 bases remaining between them. From germline, CDR1 is WNHNN and CDR2 SYGVQD (reference sequence). CDR3 length: 13 amino acids. The CDR3 DNA reads as TGCGCCAGCAGTAGCCGGGGATTCGGAGAGCAGTTCTTC. It is translated as CASSSRGFGEQFF.

The rearrangement joins TRBV19 to TRBJ2-2; 8 bases match TRBD1. V shed 1 base, J shed 1 base, and the junction held 5 bases outside the gene matches. The CDR3 totals 17 residues. Germline V gene lookup returns CDR1 LNHDA and CDR2 SQIVND (reference sequence). The CDR3 coding sequence is TGTGCCAGTAGTATAGGAGACGGACAGGGGAACACCGGGGAGCTGTTTTTT. It codes for CASSIGDGQGNTGELFF.

The chain uses TRBV29-1 and TRBJ1-4; 7 nucleotides match TRBD1. V shed 6 bases, J shed 1 base, and the junction held 5 bases outside the gene matches. Germline V gene lookup returns CDR1 SQVTM and CDR2 ANQGSEA. CDR3 length equals 14 residues. In DNA, the CDR3 is TGCAGCGTCGGCAGGGGGAAAACTAATGAAAAACTGTTTTTT. It yields the protein CSVGRGKTNEKLFF.

The chain couples TRBV27 to TRBJ1-2; TRBD1 matches 9 bases. V dropped 6 bases and J dropped 4; count of bases not matched to a gene: 12. The CDR3 length is 16 residues. Germline CDR1 reads MNHEY; CDR2 reads SMNVEV (reference sequence). For the CDR3, the DNA is TGTGCCAGCAGCTTGCACACAGGGGGCCCAGGCTATGGCTACACCTTC. Translation gives CASSLHTGGPGYGYTF.

The CDR3 reads CASSQIGQGATEAFF. DNA of the CDR3: TGTGCCAGCAGCCAAATCGGACAGGGGGCGACTGAAGCTTTCTTT. The chain carries TRBV28 and TRBJ1-1; 11 bases align to TRBD1. Looked up from germline, CDR1 is MDHEN and CDR2 is SYDVKM. The trim removed 6 bases at V and 5 bases at J, leaving 8 bases unmatched. The CDR3 runs to 15 residues.

The V call is TRBV9, the J call TRBJ1-4; no reliable D call. CDR3 length: 15 residues. Per the germline V gene, CDR1 is SGDLS and CDR2 is YYNGEE. V was cut by 0 bases and J by 2 bases, with 8 bases left in between. CDR3 protein: CASSVGGFTNEKLFF. The DNA for the CDR3 is TGTGCCAGCAGCGTAGGAGGGTTCACTAATGAAAAACTGTTTTTT.

The V call is TRBV10-3, the J call TRBJ2-2, with D perhaps matching TRBD1 (6 bases). The CDR3 covers 14 residues. Between the trimmed V and J ends, which lost 10 bases and 0 bases, there was a span of 12 bases. Germline V lookup: CDR1 ENHRY, CDR2 SYGVKD. The CDR3 nucleotides are TGTGCCACGATGACAGGTTCGAACACCGGGGAGCTGTTTTTT. It translates to CATMTGSNTGELFF.

The rearrangement uses TRBV4-3 and TRBJ2-3; TRBD1 agrees at 9 bases. Germline V gives CDR1 LGHNA, CDR2 YSLEER. V gave up 1 base and J gave up 3 bases; unmatched junction bases: 2. This CDR3 is 15 amino acids long. The chain's CDR3 is CASSQGTGETDTQYF. The CDR3, as DNA: TGCGCCAGCAGCCAAGGGACAGGGGAGACAGATACGCAGTATTTT.

J is TRBJ2-7 and V is TRBV4-2, with 8 positions matching TRBD1. The junction had 5 bases not matched to a gene; V was cut back by 2 bases and J by 2 bases. Germline V gene sequence: CDR1 LGHNA, CDR2 YNFKEQ. CDR3 size: 15 residues. CDR3 protein: CASSQFKTGAYEQYF. CDR3 nucleotide sequence: TGTGCCAGCAGCCAATTCAAGACAGGGGCCTACGAGCAGTACTTC.

The genes are TRBV9 and TRBJ1-1; tentatively, D is TRBD1 (6 bases). V was trimmed by 0 bases and J by 5 bases, leaving 17 bases between them. Germline values: CDR1 SGDLS, CDR2 YYNGEE. The CDR3 runs 16 residues. The CDR3 DNA sequence: TGTGCCAGCAGCGTAGTACCATACGGGAGGGGGACTGAAGCTTTCTTT. Its protein is CASSVVPYGRGTEAFF.